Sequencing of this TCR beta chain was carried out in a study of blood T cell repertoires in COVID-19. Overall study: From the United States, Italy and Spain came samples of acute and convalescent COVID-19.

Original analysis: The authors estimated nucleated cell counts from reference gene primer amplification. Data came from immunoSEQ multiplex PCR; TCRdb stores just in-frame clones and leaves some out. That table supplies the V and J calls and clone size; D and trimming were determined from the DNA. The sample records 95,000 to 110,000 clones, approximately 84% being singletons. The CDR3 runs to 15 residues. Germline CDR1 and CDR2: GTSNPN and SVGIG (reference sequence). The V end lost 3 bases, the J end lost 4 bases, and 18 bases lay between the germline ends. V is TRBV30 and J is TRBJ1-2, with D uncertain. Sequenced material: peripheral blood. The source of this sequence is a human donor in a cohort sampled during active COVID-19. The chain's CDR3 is CAWRAAVSVPYGYTF. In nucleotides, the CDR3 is TGTGCCTGGAGGGCGGCGGTTTCGGTTCCCTATGGCTACACCTTC.